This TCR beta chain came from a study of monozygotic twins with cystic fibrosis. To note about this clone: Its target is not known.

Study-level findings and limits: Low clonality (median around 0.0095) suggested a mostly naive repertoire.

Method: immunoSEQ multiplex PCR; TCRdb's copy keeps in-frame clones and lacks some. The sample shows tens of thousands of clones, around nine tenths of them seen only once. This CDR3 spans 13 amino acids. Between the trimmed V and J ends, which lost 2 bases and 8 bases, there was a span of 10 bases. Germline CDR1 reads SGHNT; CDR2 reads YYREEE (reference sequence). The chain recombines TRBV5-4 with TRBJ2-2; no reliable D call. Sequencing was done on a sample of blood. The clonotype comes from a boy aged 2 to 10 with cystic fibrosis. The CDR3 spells CASSLPGPGELFF. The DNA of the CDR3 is TGTGCCAGCAGCTTACCCGGACCTGGGGAGCTGTTTTTT.